The entry below describes one T cell receptor (beta chain). The target antigen is unknown. Profiled with immunoSEQ multiplex PCR; TCRdb holds only in-frame clones, not every one. The table records around 80,000 clones, roughly 70% of them present only once. The sample comes from a study of radiotherapy plus CTLA-4 blockade in lung cancer. Study summary: Among enrolled patients, roughly 20% responded and roughly 31% achieved disease control. Findings and caveats of the study: Clones derived from tumor TCRs expanded in blood after radiotherapy plus ipilimumab. Reportedly, early blood T cell clone dynamics best predicted response, with interferon-beta.

This CDR3 has 14 residues. The V gene end was trimmed by 5 bases and the J gene end by 5 bases; junction bases not matched to a gene: 7. CDR1 MNHNY and CDR2 SVGAGI come from the germline V gene (reference sequence). This specimen consisted of peripheral blood, obtained from a patient treated with radiotherapy plus ipilimumab. This sequence joins TRBV6-6 and TRBJ2-7, with 9 bases lining up with TRBD1. This TCR was sampled from a human donor with non-small cell lung cancer whose response to radiotherapy plus ipilimumab could not be evaluated. This chain's CDR3 is CASSPGTGRDEQYF. CDR3 in DNA: TGTGCCAGCAGTCCCGGGACAGGGAGGGACGAGCAGTACTTC.